The 10 T cell receptor beta chains listed next were all sequenced from one sample in a study of response to subunit inactivated influenza vaccine. TCRdb used MiXCR to reprocess the RT-PCR reads, holding one entry per CDR3 protein. Seen here are 650,000 or so distinct CDR3 sequences, 13% to 15% observed once, and the top ten hold approximately 7.6%. The sample in question was PBMCs from blood, obtained 14 to 15 days before vaccination. These receptor sequences come from a man aged 50 to 60 who received an inactivated influenza vaccine.

This clonotype was counted ten times or more. V is TRBV20-1 and J is TRBJ2-1; TRBD2 matches 14 bases. The J segment lost 10 bases and the V segment lost 3 bases, leaving 5 bases of the junction unmatched. The CDR3 length is 14 residues. Germline lookup yields CDR1 DFQATT and CDR2 SNEGSKA (reference sequence). The CDR3 DNA follows: TGCAGTGCTAGGCGGACTAGCGGGAGGAACGAGCAGTTCTTC. It translates to CSARRTSGRNEQFF.

The J gene is TRBJ1-4, the V gene TRBV20-1, with D perhaps TRBD1 (5 bases). Per germline, CDR1 DFQATT and CDR2 SNEGSKA (reference sequence). The V end was cut by 0 bases, the J end by 2 bases, with 13 bases between. This CDR3 contains 16 residues. The CDR3 is CSAREWGSPTNEKLFF. CDR3 coding DNA: TGCAGTGCTAGAGAGTGGGGGTCCCCGACTAATGAAAAACTGTTTTTT.

The chain links TRBV15 to TRBJ2-1; D ambiguous. Germline values: CDR1 LNHNV, CDR2 YYDKDF (reference sequence). Trimming removed 2 bases from V and 10 bases from J, with 15 bases in between. The CDR3 totals 14 residues. Here the CDR3 reads CATSRSYPPLEQFF. DNA for the CDR3: TGTGCCACCAGCAGATCATACCCGCCCTTGGAGCAGTTCTTC.

The rearrangement uses TRBV9 and TRBJ2-1; D is perhaps TRBD1 or TRBD2 (6 bases each). Germline values: CDR1 SGDLS, CDR2 YYNGEE. This CDR3 comprises 18 residues. V lost 4 bases and J 0 bases, leaving 20 bases between the germline ends. CDR3 protein: CASSSLSGGRSSYNEQFF. CDR3 in DNA: TGTGCCAGCAGCTCCCTCAGTGGGGGGCGAAGCTCCTACAATGAGCAGTTCTTC. Complete variable domain (other parts from reference TRBV9 and TRBJ2-1): DSGVTQTPKHLITATGQRVTLRCSPRSGDLSVYWYQQSLDQGLQFLIQYYNGEERAKGNILERFSAQQFPDLHSELNLSSLELGDSALYFCASSSLSGGRSSYNEQFFGPGTRLTVL.

The chain employs TRBV4-2 and TRBJ1-3; D is possibly TRBD1 (6 bases). This CDR3 has 17 amino acids. The germline V gene encodes CDR1 LGHNA and CDR2 YNFKEQ. V was trimmed by 2 bases and J by 0 bases, leaving 14 bases between them. In nucleotides, the CDR3 is TGTGCCAGCAGCCAACCAATACGACAGGCCTCTGGAAACACCATATATTTT. This gives the protein CASSQPIRQASGNTIYF.

V is TRBV15 and J is TRBJ1-1; tentatively, D is TRBD1 (6 bases). CDR1 LNHNV and CDR2 YYDKDF come from the germline V gene (reference sequence). The V end was cut by 4 bases, the J end by 4 bases, with 10 bases between. The CDR3 loop spans 13 amino acids. CDR3 sequence reads: CATSTTGLTEAFF. For the CDR3, the DNA is TGTGCCACCAGCACTACAGGGCTCACTGAAGCTTTCTTT. Variable domain in full (rest from reference TRBV15 and TRBJ1-1): DAMVIQNPRYQVTQFGKPVTLSCSQTLNHNVMYWYQQKSSQAPKLLFHYYDKDFNNEADTPDNFQSRRPNTSFCFLDIRSPGLGDTAMYLCATSTTGLTEAFFGQGTRLTVV.

V gene TRBV6-2 or TRBV6-3 combines with J gene TRBJ1-1; D gene unclear. V lost 0 bases to trimming and J lost 1 base, with 9 bases between them. In germline, CDR1 is MNHEY, CDR2 SVGEGT. This CDR3 spans 15 amino acids. This CDR3 reads CASSYSYDSNTEAFF. The CDR3 DNA follows: TGTGCCAGCAGTTACTCCTATGATTCGAACACTGAAGCTTTCTTT.

In its sample, this clonotype was seen a few times. The rearrangement uses TRBV6-2 or TRBV6-3 and TRBJ1-2, with a tentative D call TRBD1 (6 bases). The CDR3 has 11 residues. CDR1 MNHEY and CDR2 SVGEGT come from the germline V gene. CDR3 DNA sequence: TGTGCTACGGGGGGCACCTATGGCTACACCTTC. Protein: CATGGTYGYTF.

This sequence joins TRBV6-1 and TRBJ2-3; TRBD1 is a possible D gene (6 bases). Trimming pared 6 bases from V and 4 bases from J, leaving 17 bases between. The germline V gene has CDR1 MNHNS and CDR2 SASEGT. This CDR3 has 15 residues. In DNA form, the CDR3 reads TGTGCCAGCAGCGCCGGACAGCTGATTGCAGATACGCAGTATTTT. Amino acid sequence: CASSAGQLIADTQYF.

J is TRBJ2-7 and V is TRBV14, with a tentative D call TRBD2 (6 bases). Germline-derived CDR1 and CDR2 are SGHDN and FVKESK. This CDR3 contains 15 residues. V dropped 7 bases and J dropped 0 bases, with 16 bases sitting between them. CDR3 sequence reads: CASTPGSGSSYEQYF. Written as DNA, the CDR3 is TGTGCCAGCACCCCCGGTAGCGGAAGCTCCTACGAGCAGTACTTC.